These 2 T cell receptor beta chains originate from one sample sequenced in a study of early stage breast cancer tumors (dated by TCRdb to about 2017). Libraries were constructed by the immunoSEQ multiplex PCR assay. TCRdb re-hosts the immuneACCESS table, in-frame sequences only. Its copies lack some clones; in the studies checked, an unresolved V gene accounts for under half of them, and the cause for the rest is not known. Recorded for this sample are tens of thousands of clones; 70% to 75% of them occurred a single time. The top ten hold roughly 9.1% of the sample. The material sequenced was breast tumor tissue. The receptors originated from a person under 45 with breast cancer.

The chain is built from TRBV21-1 and TRBJ2-7. TRBV21-1 is assigned pseudogene status. This CDR3 is 16 amino acids long. This CDR3 reads CASSKCEADVDYEQYF. CDR3 nucleotide sequence: TGTGCCAGCAGCAAATGCGAGGCGGACGTGGACTACGAGCAGTACTTC.

This chain links TRBV6-1 with TRBJ2-5; possibly TRBD2 for D (5 bases). V lost 6 bases and J lost 5, with 10 bases in between. This CDR3 is 12 amino acids long. CDR1 and CDR2 from the germline V gene are MNHNS and SASEGT. CDR3 residues: CASSGGWETQYF. The CDR3 DNA follows: TGTGCCAGCAGCGGCGGGTGGGAGACCCAGTACTTC.